Here is one T cell receptor (beta chain) with its context. What it binds is not known. This entry is derived from a study of T cell repertoires in cytomegalovirus infection. From the reads, TCRdb called clonotypes with MiXCR, one entry per CDR3 protein. In the table there are about 220,000 distinct CDR3 sequences, around 35% of which are singletons. CDR3 length equals 15 residues. CDR1 LNHDA and CDR2 SQIVND come from the germline V gene (reference sequence). V lost 5 bases and J 5 bases, leaving 19 bases between the germline ends. Study-level findings and limits: The ex vivo response was dominated by HLA-C-restricted CMV-specific TCR beta clonotypes.

The rearrangement uses TRBV19 and TRBJ2-7; a weak D match, TRBD1 (6 bases). This TCR derives from a human donor in good health (CMV status not recorded). Some clones in this sample may be carry-over from other donors' samples. This specimen consisted of CD8+ T cells from cultured PBMCs, obtained from culture after CMV antigen stimulation. The CDR3 sequence: CASSPSGQGSDEQYF. The CDR3 DNA reads as TGTGCCAGTAGTCCATCGGGACAAGGGTCAGACGAGCAGTACTTC.